Presented here are 4 T cell receptor beta chains from one specimen sequenced in a study of blood T cells in healthy people across ages. A J-beta primer mix and a sample-barcoded 5' primer were used in a second PCR of about 7 to 11 cycles. TCRdb processed the 5' RACE reads anew with MiXCR; each CDR3 protein has one entry. The table has some 1 million distinct CDR3 sequences, more than 40% seen once. The specimen sequenced was blood. Receptor source: a woman aged 60-75 years in good health.

J is TRBJ2-4 and V is TRBV27; no clear D. The end of the DNA is better explained by TRBJ2-5, so the J call may be wrong. The CDR3 contains 13 residues. Germline V CDR1 and CDR2: MNHEY, SMNVEV (reference sequence). CDR3 residues: CASSVWKEETQYF. CDR3 DNA: TGTGCCAGCAGTGTATGGAAAGAAGAGACCCAGTACTTC.

The rearrangement uses TRBV5-1 and TRBJ2-7; a weak D match, TRBD1 (6 bases). Germline CDR1 is SGHRS and CDR2 is YFSETQ. V was cut by 3 bases and J by 0 bases, with 16 bases left in between. CDR3 length equals 16 residues. The DNA for the CDR3 is TGCGCCAGCAGCTCGAACCGGGACACGGGCTCCTACGAGCAGTACTTC. Translating gives CASSSNRDTGSYEQYF.

This clonotype came up a few times. V and J are TRBV5-1 and TRBJ2-7, with 7 bases lining up with TRBD1. The V segment lost 2 bases and the J segment 4 bases; nucleotides outside the gene matches: 9. The CDR3 consists of 15 residues. CDR1 is SGHRS, CDR2 YFSETQ, per germline. Written as DNA, the CDR3 is TGCGCCAGCAGCTTATCCGGGACAGCGAGATACGAGCAGTACTTC. As protein: CASSLSGTARYEQYF. Complete variable domain (other parts from reference TRBV5-1 and TRBJ2-7): KAGVTQTPRYLIKTRGQQVTLSCSPISGHRSVSWYQQTPGQGLQFLFEYFSETQRNKGNFPGRFSGRQFSNSRSEMNVSTLELGDSALYLCASSLSGTARYEQYFGPGTRLTVT.

The rearrangement joins TRBV6-2 or TRBV6-3 to TRBJ2-3; D might be TRBD2 (6 bases). Germline CDR1 reads MNHEY; CDR2 reads SVGEGT. V lost 1 base to trimming and J lost 0 bases, with 8 bases between them. This CDR3 comprises 15 residues. CDR3 in DNA: TGTGCCAGCAGTTACTGGGGGGAAAGCACAGATACGCAGTATTTT. Translated: CASSYWGESTDTQYF.